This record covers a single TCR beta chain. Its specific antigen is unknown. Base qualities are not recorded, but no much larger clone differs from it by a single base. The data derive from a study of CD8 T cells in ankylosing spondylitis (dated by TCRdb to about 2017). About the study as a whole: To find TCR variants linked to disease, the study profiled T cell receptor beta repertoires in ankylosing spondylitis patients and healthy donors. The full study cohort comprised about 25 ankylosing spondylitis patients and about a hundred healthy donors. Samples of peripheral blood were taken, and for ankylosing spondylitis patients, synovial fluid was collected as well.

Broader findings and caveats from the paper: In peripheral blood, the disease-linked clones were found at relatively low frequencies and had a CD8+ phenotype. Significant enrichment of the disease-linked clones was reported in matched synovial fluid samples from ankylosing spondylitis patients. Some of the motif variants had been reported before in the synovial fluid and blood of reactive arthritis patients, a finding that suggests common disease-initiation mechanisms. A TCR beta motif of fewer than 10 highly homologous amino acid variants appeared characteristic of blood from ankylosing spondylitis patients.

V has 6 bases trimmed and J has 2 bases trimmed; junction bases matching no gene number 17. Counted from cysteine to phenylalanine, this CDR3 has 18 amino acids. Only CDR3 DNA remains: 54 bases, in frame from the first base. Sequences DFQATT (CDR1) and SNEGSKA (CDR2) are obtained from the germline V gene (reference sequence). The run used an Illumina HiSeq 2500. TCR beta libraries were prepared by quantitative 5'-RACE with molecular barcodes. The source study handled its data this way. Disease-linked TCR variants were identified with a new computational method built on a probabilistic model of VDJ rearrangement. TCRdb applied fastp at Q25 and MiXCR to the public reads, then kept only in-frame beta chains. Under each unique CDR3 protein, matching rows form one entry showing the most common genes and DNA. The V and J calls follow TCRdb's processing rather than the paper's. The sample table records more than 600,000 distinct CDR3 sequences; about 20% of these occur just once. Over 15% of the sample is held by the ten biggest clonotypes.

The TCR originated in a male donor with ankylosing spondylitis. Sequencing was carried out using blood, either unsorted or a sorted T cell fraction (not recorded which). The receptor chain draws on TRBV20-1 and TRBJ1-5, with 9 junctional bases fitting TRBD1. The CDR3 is CSAQPWGQGGRGNQPQHF. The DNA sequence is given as TGCAGTGCCCAACCCTGGGGACAGGGCGGAAGGGGCAATCAGCCCCAGCATTTT.